This T cell receptor (beta chain) was identified in a study of blood T cells in healthy people across ages. Then a second PCR, running roughly 7 to 11 cycles, was carried out with a sample-barcoded 5' primer and a J-beta primer mix. TCRdb processed the 5' RACE reads anew with MiXCR; each CDR3 protein has one entry. The table lists about 1.4 million distinct CDR3 sequences, 55% to 75% of them singletons. This CDR3 comprises 18 residues. The V gene's germline CDR1 is SQVTM and CDR2 ANQGSEA. After removal of 0 bases from V and 1 base from J, the junction contained 9 bases not matched to a gene. Sequencing used blood. The receptor was derived from a man aged 18 to 29 in good health. The V call is TRBV29-1, the J call TRBJ1-1; 12 nucleotides agree with TRBD1. CDR3 DNA sequence: TGCAGCGTTGAAGATTTGGGGGCGGGACAGGGGGCGAACACTGAAGCTTTCTTT. Translation: CSVEDLGAGQGANTEAFF.